This T cell receptor beta chain was obtained from a study of breast tumors, draining lymph nodes, adjacent tissues. As regards this clonotype: Its antigen is not known. A read error is possible here, since a much larger clone lies one base away. The conserved final phenylalanine or tryptophan is absent from the CDR3, which likely points to a read error. Because the CDR3's place on the DNA is in doubt, the DNA is left out and the CDR3 is given as listed by TCRdb.

TCRdb called the multiplex PCR reads again in MiXCR, with one record for every CDR3 protein. This table has more than 50,000 distinct CDR3 sequences, around two fifths appearing once. General study points: Luminal-like breast cancer showed significantly higher tumor–nontumor repertoire similarity than basal-like. Data fit most tumor T cells coming from lymph node, expanding in tumor.

The CDR3 contains 15 residues when both ends are counted. The germline V gene has CDR1 SGHTA and CDR2 FQGTGA. The sequence came from a female donor with breast cancer. Some clones in this sample may be carry-over from other donors' samples. Sequencing was done on a sample of breast tumor tissue. The chain has TRBV7-3 and TRBJ2-6; the D call in the table, TRBD1, was not verified against the DNA. CDR3 sequence: CASSLLGAGANVLPL.